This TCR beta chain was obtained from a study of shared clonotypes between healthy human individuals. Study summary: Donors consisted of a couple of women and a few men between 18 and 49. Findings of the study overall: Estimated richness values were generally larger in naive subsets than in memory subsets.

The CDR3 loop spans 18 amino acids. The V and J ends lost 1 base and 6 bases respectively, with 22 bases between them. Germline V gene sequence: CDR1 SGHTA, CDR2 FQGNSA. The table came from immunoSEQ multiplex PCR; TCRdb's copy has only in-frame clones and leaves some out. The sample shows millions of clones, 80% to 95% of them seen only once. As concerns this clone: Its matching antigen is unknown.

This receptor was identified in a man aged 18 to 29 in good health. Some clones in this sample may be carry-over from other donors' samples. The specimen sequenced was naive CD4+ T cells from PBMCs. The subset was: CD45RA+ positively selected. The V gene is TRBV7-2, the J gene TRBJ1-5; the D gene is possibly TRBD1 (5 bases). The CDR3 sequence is CASSLGLMAYGDGQPQHF. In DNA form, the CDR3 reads TGTGCCAGCAGCTTAGGATTAATGGCCTATGGGGACGGTCAGCCCCAGCATTTT.